These 14 T cell receptor beta chains were sequenced from one sample in a study of blood T cell repertoires in COVID-19. Some clones are missing from TCRdb's copy, which holds only in-frame ones; the method was immunoSEQ multiplex PCR. Of 310,000 or so clones detected, roughly 82% appear once; the ten largest clones hold 1.5% to 2%. The sequenced sample consisted of peripheral blood. The receptors come from a woman between 50 and 59 years old with acute or convalescent COVID-19.

CDR3 in amino acids: CAWSRPDRGSEQYF. Written as DNA, the CDR3 is TGTGCCTGGAGTAGGCCGGACAGGGGATCCGAGCAGTACTTC. The rearrangement joins TRBV30 to TRBJ2-7, with 9 bases aligning to TRBD1. The CDR3 length is 14 residues. Germline trimming cut 2 bases from V and 6 bases from J; bases unmatched to any gene: 8. From germline, CDR1 is GTSNPN and CDR2 SVGIG (reference sequence). Full variable domain (remainder filled in from reference TRBV30 and TRBJ2-7): SQTIHQWPATLVQPVGSPLSLECTVEGTSNPNLYWYRQAAGRGLQLLFYSVGIGQISSEVPQNLSASRPQDRQFILSSKKLLLSDSGFYLCAWSRPDRGSEQYFGPGTRLTVT.

The gene calls are TRBV6-6 and TRBJ2-5; D is perhaps TRBD1 (6 bases). The V gene lost 8 bases and the J gene lost 4 bases, with 14 bases spanning the gap. Germline CDR1 reads MNHNY; CDR2 reads SVGAGI (reference sequence). CDR3 length: 13 amino acids. The CDR3 DNA reads TGTGCCAGCGGGGGCCCTAGGGGAGAGACCCAGTACTTC. As protein: CASGGPRGETQYF.

The chain couples TRBV2 to TRBJ2-6; D not resolved. Germline assignment: CDR1 SNHLY and CDR2 FYNNEI. The CDR3 runs 13 residues. The V end was cut by 7 bases, the J end by 2 bases, with 6 bases between. The CDR3 DNA is TGTGCCAGCAACCGAGCTGGGGCCAACGTCCTGACTTTC. The encoded protein is CASNRAGANVLTF.

The chain combines TRBV10-3 with TRBJ1-2; tentative D call: TRBD1 (6 bases). Germline CDR1 and CDR2: ENHRY and SYGVKD. The CDR3 spans 13 residues. The germline V and J ends were trimmed by 2 bases and 2 bases, with 6 bases remaining between them. The chain's CDR3 is CAISEQGNYGYTF. The CDR3 DNA follows: TGTGCCATCAGTGAGCAGGGGAACTATGGCTACACCTTC.

This chain links TRBV27 with TRBJ1-5; tentatively, D is TRBD1 (6 bases). V shed 6 bases and J shed 6 bases, with 18 bases lying between them. CDR3 length: 15 residues. Germline V lookup: CDR1 MNHEY, CDR2 SMNVEV (reference sequence). The CDR3 coding sequence is TGTGCCAGCAGCCCGAACAGGGACGCGGGTCAGCCCCAGCATTTT. This encodes CASSPNRDAGQPQHF.

V and J are TRBV7-3 and TRBJ2-2; TRBD2 matches at 8 bases. CDR1 SGHTA and CDR2 FQGTGA come from the germline V gene. The CDR3 runs 16 residues. The V and J ends lost 5 bases and 6 bases, in that order; junction bases with no gene match: 11. CDR3 DNA: TGTGCCAGCAGCCCCGGGGGGGGGACTAGAGCCGGGGAGCTGTTTTTT. Residues: CASSPGGGTRAGELFF.

The chain combines TRBV12-2 with TRBJ2-2; the table gives TRBD2 as D, unverified against the DNA. TRBV12-2 is a recognized pseudogene. The CDR3 extends over 17 amino acids. The CDR3 nucleotides read TGTGCAAGTCGCTTAGTTGATGGGGAGCCGGGGACCGGGGAGCTGTTTTTT. Residues: CASRLVDGEPGTGELFF.

V usage is TRBV10-3 and J usage is TRBJ2-3; 7 bases match TRBD2. V shed 10 bases, J shed 6 bases, and the junction held 19 bases outside the gene matches. Germline V CDR1 and CDR2: ENHRY, SYGVKD. The CDR3 runs 16 residues. The CDR3 DNA sequence: TGTGCCACCTTTGGGGTTGGGGCGGGAGACTCGGATACGCAGTATTTT. This translates into CATFGVGAGDSDTQYF.

The chain employs TRBV5-1 and TRBJ2-7; the match to TRBD1 covers 9 bases. This CDR3 has 15 amino acids. J lost 1 base, V lost 0 bases, and 2 bases had no gene match. The germline CDR1 and CDR2 sequences are SGHRS and YFSETQ. In DNA, the CDR3 is TGCGCCAGCAGCTTGGTCGGGACAGGGTCCTACGAGCAGTACTTC. It codes for CASSLVGTGSYEQYF.

The chain carries TRBV28 and TRBJ1-2; 8 bases agree with TRBD1. J gave up 2 bases and V 5 bases, and 4 bases lay outside the gene matches. Germline CDR1 reads MDHEN; CDR2 reads SYDVKM. CDR3 length equals 14 residues. CDR3 amino acids: CASSIGQGNYGYTF. The CDR3, as DNA: TGTGCCAGCAGTATTGGACAGGGAAACTATGGCTACACCTTC.

The rearrangement links TRBV19 to TRBJ2-1; 8 nucleotides align to TRBD1. Germline assignment: CDR1 LNHDA and CDR2 SQIVND (reference sequence). V was clipped by 1 base and J by 3 bases; unmatched bases: 5. The CDR3 runs 16 residues. Here the CDR3 DNA reads TGTGCCAGTAGTATAGTTCACAGGGGGTTCTACAATGAGCAGTTCTTC. As protein: CASSIVHRGFYNEQFF.

The V gene is TRBV5-1, the J gene TRBJ1-4; D gene uncertain. In germline, CDR1 is SGHRS, CDR2 YFSETQ. The V and J ends lost 2 bases and 8 bases respectively, with 10 bases between them. The CDR3 consists of 13 residues. The CDR3, as DNA: TGCGCCAGCAGCTTTTCCGGGAACGAAAAACTGTTTTTT. It codes for CASSFSGNEKLFF.

The chain is built from TRBV27 and TRBJ2-7; 8 bases line up with TRBD2. The CDR3 has 14 amino acids. CDR1 and CDR2 (germline): MNHEY, SMNVEV (reference sequence). Trimming removed 5 bases from V and 0 bases from J; junction bases left unmatched: 3. Written as DNA, the CDR3 is TGTGCCAGCAGTCGTCGGGAGGGCTCCTACGAGCAGTACTTC. It translates to CASSRREGSYEQYF.

The CDR3 loop reads CASSARDRTYEQYF. The CDR3, as DNA: TGTGCCAGCAGCGCCCGGGACAGGACCTACGAGCAGTACTTC. The chain uses TRBV9 and TRBJ2-7; 8 bases fit TRBD1. Trimming cost V 3 bases and J 2 bases; bases outside gene matches: 4. This CDR3 spans 14 amino acids. From germline, CDR1 is SGDLS and CDR2 YYNGEE.